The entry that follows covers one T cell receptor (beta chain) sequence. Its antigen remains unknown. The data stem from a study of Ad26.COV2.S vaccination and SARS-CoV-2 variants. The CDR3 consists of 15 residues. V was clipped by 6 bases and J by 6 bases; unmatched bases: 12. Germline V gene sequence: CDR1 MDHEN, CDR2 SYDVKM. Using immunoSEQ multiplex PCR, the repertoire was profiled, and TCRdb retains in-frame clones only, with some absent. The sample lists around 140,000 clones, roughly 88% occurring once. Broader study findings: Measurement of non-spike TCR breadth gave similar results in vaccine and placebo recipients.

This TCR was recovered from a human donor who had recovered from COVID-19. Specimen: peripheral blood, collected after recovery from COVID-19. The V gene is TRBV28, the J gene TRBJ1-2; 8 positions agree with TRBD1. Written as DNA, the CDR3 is TGTGCCAGCAGCCAGACAGGGGTTGGTTTTCATGGCTACACCTTC. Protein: CASSQTGVGFHGYTF.